These 7 T cell receptor beta chains share one sample of origin, sequenced in a study of blood T cells in healthy people across ages. Primed by a sample-barcoded 5' primer and a J-beta primer mix, a second PCR proceeded for about 6 to 12 cycles. A single record per CDR3 protein comes from TCRdb applying MiXCR to the 5' RACE reads. The table records 1.5 million to 2 million distinct CDR3 sequences, less than 50% of them present only once. Sample: blood. The source of these receptors is a woman between 40 and 55 years old in good health.

The gene calls are TRBV27 and TRBJ1-2, with TRBD1 matching over 10 bases. This CDR3 has 15 amino acids. CDR1 is MNHEY, CDR2 SMNVEV, per germline (reference sequence). J lost 5 bases, V lost 8 bases, and 11 bases had no gene match. In DNA, the CDR3 is TGTGCCAGCGCGGACAGGGGGACTGCCCCTTATGGCTACACCTTC. It yields the protein CASADRGTAPYGYTF.

A note on this clonotype: Its ends do not fully match the called genes, so a read error is possible. The chain uses TRBV4-2 and TRBJ2-1, with 15 bases that match TRBD2. The V gene's germline CDR1 is LGHNA and CDR2 YNFKEQ. This CDR3 contains 18 residues. The CDR3 protein is CVSSRGLAGGQSDNEQFF. As DNA, the CDR3 is TGTGTCAGCAGCCGAGGACTAGCGGGGGGGCAGTCCGACAATGAGCAGTTCTTC.

In its sample, this clonotype was seen a few times. V is TRBV29-1 and J is TRBJ2-3; D not certain. There are 10 residues in the CDR3. CDR1 and CDR2 (germline): SQVTM, ANQGSEA. Trimming left V 7 bases short and J 2 bases short, with 4 bases between. The CDR3 DNA reads as TGCAGCGGGGACACAGATACGCAGTATTTT. It encodes CSGDTDTQYF.

The chain couples TRBV7-8 to TRBJ2-1; D assignment may be TRBD1 or TRBD2 (7 bases each). V was shortened by 1 base and J by 7 bases, with 17 bases between the two germline ends. The germline V gene encodes CDR1 SGHVS and CDR2 FQNEAQ. The CDR3 sequence is 16 residues long. The CDR3 DNA follows: TGTGCCAGCAGCTTAGAGGCCAGGGGGGGGAGGAATGAGCAGTTCTTC. Translation: CASSLEARGGRNEQFF.

This clonotype turned up a few times. The rearrangement joins TRBV4-1 to TRBJ1-2; 7 nucleotides line up with TRBD1. Trimming removed 0 bases from V and 10 bases from J; junction bases left unmatched: 11. Germline loops: CDR1 MGHRA, CDR2 YSYEKL. This CDR3 has 15 amino acids. CDR3 nucleotide sequence: TGCGCCAGCAGCCAAGATCGTCTACAGGGGCAAGTCTACACCTTC. Translating gives CASSQDRLQGQVYTF.

The chain recombines TRBV20-1 with TRBJ2-3; TRBD2 might be the D (5 bases). CDR1 DFQATT and CDR2 SNEGSKA come from the germline V gene (reference sequence). CDR3 length: 15 amino acids. Trimming took off 0 bases at V and 5 bases at J, with 15 bases between the two ends. The CDR3 nucleotides read TGCAGTGCTAGAGAGGCGGGCTCACTTAAAGATACGCAGTATTTT. This gives the protein CSAREAGSLKDTQYF.

This clonotype was seen a handful of times. The chain recombines TRBV7-9 with TRBJ2-1; no definite D call. Trimming pared 1 base from V and 9 bases from J, leaving 10 bases between. The CDR3 loop spans 13 amino acids. Germline assignment: CDR1 SEHNR and CDR2 FQNEAQ (reference sequence). CDR3 nucleotides: TGTGCCAGCAGCTTAGGGAGCGCTGGTGAGCAGTTCTTC. It translates to CASSLGSAGEQFF.